This T cell receptor (beta chain) was recorded in a study of blood T cell repertoires in COVID-19 (dated by TCRdb to between 2020 and 2021). Some background on the complete study: Collaborator samples came from the United States, Italy and Spain and covered acute and convalescent phases of COVID-19. The samples were drawn from the first 160 participants of the ongoing ImmuneRACE study and from 950 to 1,500 subjects provided by 6 global collaborators. The dataset comprised deeply sampled blood TCRbeta repertoires from subjects exposed to, actively infected with, or recovered from COVID-19. The material from the prospective study consisted of cDNA or gDNA derived from T cells, B-cell-depleted T cells, or PBMCs. A de-identified subject ID, COVID-19 status, age in years and sex were almost always included in the sample metadata. The repertoires were made available in a free public database intended to serve as a resource for research on the immune response to SARS-CoV-2. Where HLA class I and class II types were available, the types were taken from metadata supplied by the sample provider, not from assay-based typing.

TCRbeta CDR3 regions were amplified from genomic DNA by means of the immunoSEQ Assay, a bias-controlled multiplex PCR. In the source study's methods: Within the assay, amplification of reference gene primers was used to estimate how many nucleated cells each sample contained. To quantify the absolute abundance of each unique TCRbeta CDR3 rearrangement, sequence reads were collapsed and filtered. For each sample, productive Simpson clonality was calculated by taking the square root of Simpson's diversity index across productive rearrangements. This immuneACCESS table, as held by TCRdb, lists in-frame sequences with V and J called but not all clones. Of the missing ones, under half trace to an unresolved V gene in checked studies; the others have no known cause. That table furnishes V, J and clone size, whereas the DNA furnished D and trimming. This sample lists 300,000 to 450,000 clones; around nine tenths were detected once. Of the sample, approximately 4.1% falls within the top ten clones.

The germline V gene (reference sequence) supplies CDR1 LNHDA and CDR2 SQIVND. Germline trimming: 6 bases from V, 7 bases from J; junction bases outside gene matches: 7. The CDR3 holds 14 amino acids from the cysteine to the phenylalanine. The DNA shown is the 42-base CDR3, in frame from base 1. One collaborating source in Seattle enrolled patients during active infection and followed them longitudinally through the course of disease. Collaborating institutions collected whole blood in K2EDTA tubes following their own protocols. Collaborator samples were shipped for TCRbeta analysis as frozen whole blood, isolated PBMCs, or DNA extracted from either sample type. Results and caveats for the whole study, not just this receptor: How much clinical and demographic metadata was included differed by source and by participant, and the metadata was provided uncurated.

Comments on this clone: There is no known antigen for this receptor. No base-level quality is on record; no much larger clone is a single base apart.

Sequenced sample: peripheral blood. The chain employs TRBV19 and TRBJ1-4; TRBD1 agrees with 8 junctional bases. The origin of this receptor is a woman in her fifties or sixties with COVID-19, enrolled during active disease. The DNA sequence is as follows: TGTGCCAGTAGCGACAGGGGAATAAGTGAAAAACTGTTTTTT. Protein translation: CASSDRGISEKLFF.